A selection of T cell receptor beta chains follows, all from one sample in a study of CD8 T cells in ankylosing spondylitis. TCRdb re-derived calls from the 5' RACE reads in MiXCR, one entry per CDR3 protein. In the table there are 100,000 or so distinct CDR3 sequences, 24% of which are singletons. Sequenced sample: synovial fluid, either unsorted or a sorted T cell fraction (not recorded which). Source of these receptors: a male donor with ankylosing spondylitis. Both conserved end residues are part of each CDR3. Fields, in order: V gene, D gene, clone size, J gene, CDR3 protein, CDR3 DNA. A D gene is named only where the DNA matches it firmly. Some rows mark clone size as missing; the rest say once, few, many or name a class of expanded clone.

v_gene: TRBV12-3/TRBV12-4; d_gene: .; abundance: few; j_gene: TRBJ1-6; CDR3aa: CASSLARWSNYNSPLHF; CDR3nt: TGTGCCAGCAGTTTAGCGCGGTGGAGTAATTATAATTCACCCCTCCACTTT
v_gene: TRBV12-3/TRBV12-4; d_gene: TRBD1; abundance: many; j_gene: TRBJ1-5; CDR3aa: CASSRTGGGGQPQHF; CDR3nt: TGTGCCAGCAGTCGTACAGGGGGAGGCGGTCAGCCCCAGCATTTT
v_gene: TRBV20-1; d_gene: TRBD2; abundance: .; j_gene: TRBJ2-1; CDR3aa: CSAGELAGTSSYNEQFF; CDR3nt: TGCAGTGCTGGGGAACTAGCGGGTACAAGCTCCTACAATGAGCAGTTCTTC
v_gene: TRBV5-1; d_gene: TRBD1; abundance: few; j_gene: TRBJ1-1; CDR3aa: CASSSLGQGDTEAFF; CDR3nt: TGCGCCAGCAGCAGCTTGGGACAGGGGGACACTGAAGCTTTCTTT
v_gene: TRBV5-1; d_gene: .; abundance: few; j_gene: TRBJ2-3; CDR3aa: CASSERDTQYF; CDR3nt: TGCGCCAGCAGCGAAAGAGATACGCAGTATTTT
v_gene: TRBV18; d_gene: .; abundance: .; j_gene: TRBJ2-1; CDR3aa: CASSPGGYSANEQFF; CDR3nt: TGTGCCAGCTCACCTGGCGGCTACTCAGCCAATGAGCAGTTCTTC
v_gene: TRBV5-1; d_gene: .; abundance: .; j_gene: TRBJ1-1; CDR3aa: CASSLGTLGAEAFF; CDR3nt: TGCGCCAGCAGCCTCGGGACACTTGGCGCTGAAGCTTTCTTT
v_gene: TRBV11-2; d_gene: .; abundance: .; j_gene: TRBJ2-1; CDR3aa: CASSPSLNEQFF; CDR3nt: TGTGCCAGCAGCCCAAGCCTCAATGAGCAGTTCTTC
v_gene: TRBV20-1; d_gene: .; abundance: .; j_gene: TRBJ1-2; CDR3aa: CSVLYGYTF; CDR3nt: TGCAGTGTCCTCTATGGCTACACCTTC
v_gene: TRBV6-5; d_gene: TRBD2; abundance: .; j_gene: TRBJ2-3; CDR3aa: CASSFETSGRGDTQYF; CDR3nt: TGTGCCAGCAGTTTTGAGACTAGCGGGAGAGGAGATACGCAGTATTTT
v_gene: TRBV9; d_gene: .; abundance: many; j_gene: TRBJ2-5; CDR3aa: CASSVAVGGETQYF; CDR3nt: TGTGCCAGCAGCGTAGCTGTAGGGGGAGAGACCCAGTACTTC
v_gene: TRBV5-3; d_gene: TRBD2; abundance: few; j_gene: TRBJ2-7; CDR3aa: CARSLRLAGRGEQYF; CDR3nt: TGTGCCAGAAGCTTGCGACTAGCGGGACGGGGAGAGCAGTACTTC
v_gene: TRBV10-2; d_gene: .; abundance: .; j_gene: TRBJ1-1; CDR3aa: CASGRGVTNTEAFF; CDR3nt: TGCGCCAGCGGGAGGGGGGTTACTAACACTGAAGCTTTCTTT
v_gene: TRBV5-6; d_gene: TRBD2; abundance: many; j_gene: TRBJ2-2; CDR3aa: CASSGLAGVEDGELFF; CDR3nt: TGTGCCAGCAGCGGACTAGCGGGAGTTGAAGATGGGGAGCTGTTTTTT
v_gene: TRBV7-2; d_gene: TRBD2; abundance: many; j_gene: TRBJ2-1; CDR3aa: CASSLGPGLANNEQFF; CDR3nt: TGTGCCAGCAGCTTAGGACCGGGACTAGCCAACAATGAGCAGTTCTTC
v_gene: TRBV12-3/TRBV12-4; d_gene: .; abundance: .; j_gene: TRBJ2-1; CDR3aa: CASRDGPSEQFF; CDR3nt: TGTGCCAGCAGAGACGGCCCCTCTGAGCAGTTCTTC
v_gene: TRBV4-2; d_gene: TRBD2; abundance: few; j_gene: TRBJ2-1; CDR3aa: CASSQTSVGYNEQFF; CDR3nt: TGTGCCAGCAGCCAGACTAGCGTAGGCTACAATGAGCAGTTCTTC
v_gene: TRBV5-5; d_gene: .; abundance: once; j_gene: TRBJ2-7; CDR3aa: CASSLTGTQYEQYF; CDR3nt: TGTGCCAGCAGCTTGACAGGCACCCAGTACGAGCAGTACTTC
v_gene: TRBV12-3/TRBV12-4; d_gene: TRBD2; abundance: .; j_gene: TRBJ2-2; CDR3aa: CASTKGSREGFSGELFF; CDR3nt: TGTGCCAGCACCAAGGGGTCGCGGGAGGGGTTCTCCGGGGAGCTGTTTTTT
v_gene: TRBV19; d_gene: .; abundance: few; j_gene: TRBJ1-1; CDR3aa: CASSKQGGTEAFF; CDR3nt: TGTGCCAGTAGCAAACAGGGTGGCACTGAAGCTTTCTTT
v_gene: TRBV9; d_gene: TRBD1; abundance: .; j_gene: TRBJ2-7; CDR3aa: CASSVQGASYEQYF; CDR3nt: TGTGCCAGCAGCGTGCAGGGGGCCTCCTACGAGCAGTACTTC
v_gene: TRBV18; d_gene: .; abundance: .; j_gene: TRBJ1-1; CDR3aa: CASSSSSGNTEAFF; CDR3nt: TGTGCCAGCTCCTCCAGTAGCGGGAACACTGAAGCTTTCTTT
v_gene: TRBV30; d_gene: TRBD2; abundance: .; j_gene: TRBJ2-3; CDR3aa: CAWSLLTSGRRDTQYF; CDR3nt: TGTGCCTGGAGTTTGCTTACTTCCGGGAGGAGAGATACGCAGTATTTT
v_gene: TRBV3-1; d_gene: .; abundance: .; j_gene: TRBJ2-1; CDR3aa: CASSLWGNKNEQFF; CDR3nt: TGTGCCAGCAGCCTTTGGGGTAATAAGAATGAGCAGTTCTTC
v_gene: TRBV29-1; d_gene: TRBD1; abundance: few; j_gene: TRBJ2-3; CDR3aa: CSVEGDRGFPDTQYF; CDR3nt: TGCAGCGTTGAAGGGGACAGGGGATTTCCAGATACGCAGTATTTT
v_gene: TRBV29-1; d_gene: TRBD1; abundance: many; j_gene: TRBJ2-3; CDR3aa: CSVEQGAPDTQYF; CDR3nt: TGCAGCGTAGAACAGGGGGCGCCGGATACGCAGTATTTT
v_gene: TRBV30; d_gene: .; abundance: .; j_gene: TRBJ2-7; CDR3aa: CATEDGYEQYF; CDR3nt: TGTGCCACCGAGGACGGTTACGAGCAGTACTTC
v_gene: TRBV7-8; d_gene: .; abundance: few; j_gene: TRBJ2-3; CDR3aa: CASATDTQYF; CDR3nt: TGTGCCAGCGCCACAGATACGCAGTATTTT
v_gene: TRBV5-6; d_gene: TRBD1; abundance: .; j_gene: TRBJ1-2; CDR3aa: CASSHRGLLNYGYTF; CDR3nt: TGTGCCAGCAGTCACAGGGGGCTCCTTAACTATGGCTACACCTTC
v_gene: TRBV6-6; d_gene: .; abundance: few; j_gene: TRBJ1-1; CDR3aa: CASRPLGAEAFF; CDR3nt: TGTGCCAGCAGACCCCTGGGAGCTGAAGCTTTCTTT
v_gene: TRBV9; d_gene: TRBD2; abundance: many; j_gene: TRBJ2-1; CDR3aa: CASSGGLAGNNEQFF; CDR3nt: TGTGCCAGCAGCGGGGGACTAGCGGGTAACAATGAGCAGTTCTTC
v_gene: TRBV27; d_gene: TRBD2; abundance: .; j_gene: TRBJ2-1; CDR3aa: CASSYQPPLAGGEYNEQFF; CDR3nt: TGTGCCAGCAGTTACCAGCCTCCTCTAGCGGGAGGGGAATATAATGAGCAGTTCTTC
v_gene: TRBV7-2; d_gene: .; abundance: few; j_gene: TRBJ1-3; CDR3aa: CASSLRGGGNTIYF; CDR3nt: TGTGCCAGCAGCTTGAGGGGTGGAGGAAACACCATATATTTT
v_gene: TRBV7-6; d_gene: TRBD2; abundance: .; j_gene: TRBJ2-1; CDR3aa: CASSLGVAGANEQFF; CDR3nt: TGTGCCAGCAGCTTAGGGGTAGCGGGAGCCAATGAGCAGTTCTTC
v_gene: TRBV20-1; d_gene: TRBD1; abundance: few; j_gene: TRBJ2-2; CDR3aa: CSAEQGTNTGELFF; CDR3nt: TGCAGTGCAGAACAGGGGACGAACACCGGGGAGCTGTTTTTT
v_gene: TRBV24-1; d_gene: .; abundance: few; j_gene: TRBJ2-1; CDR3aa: CATSVPGFPEQFF; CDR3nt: TGTGCCACCAGTGTCCCCGGGTTCCCTGAGCAGTTCTTC
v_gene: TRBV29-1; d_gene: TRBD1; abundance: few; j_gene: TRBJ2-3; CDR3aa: CSVELTGVDTQYF; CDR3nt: TGCAGCGTTGAACTGACAGGGGTGGATACGCAGTATTTT
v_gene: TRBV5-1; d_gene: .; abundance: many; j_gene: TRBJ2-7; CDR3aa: CASSLGGSSEQYF; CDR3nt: TGCGCCAGCAGCTTGGGAGGTAGTAGCGAGCAGTACTTC
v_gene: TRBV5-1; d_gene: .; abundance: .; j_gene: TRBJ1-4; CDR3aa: CASSSGHSYGAVNEKLFF; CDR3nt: TGCGCCAGCAGCTCGGGACACTCCTACGGGGCGGTTAATGAAAAACTGTTTTTT
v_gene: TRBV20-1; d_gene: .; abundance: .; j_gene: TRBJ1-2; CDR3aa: CSVTREVDYGYTF; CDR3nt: TGCAGTGTTACACGGGAGGTAGACTATGGCTACACCTTC
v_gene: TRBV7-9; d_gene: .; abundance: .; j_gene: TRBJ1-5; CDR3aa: CASSSTGREPQHF; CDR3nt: TGTGCCAGCAGCTCCACAGGGCGGGAGCCCCAGCATTTT
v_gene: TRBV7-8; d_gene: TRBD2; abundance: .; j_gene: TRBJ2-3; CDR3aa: CASSLEGGSIGTDTQYF; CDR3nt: TGTGCCAGCAGCTTGGAAGGCGGGAGCATAGGCACAGATACGCAGTATTTT
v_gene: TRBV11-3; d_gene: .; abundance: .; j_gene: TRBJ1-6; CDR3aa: CASSLSGPSSLHF; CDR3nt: TGTGCCAGCAGCTTATCGGGACCCTCGTCCCTCCACTTT
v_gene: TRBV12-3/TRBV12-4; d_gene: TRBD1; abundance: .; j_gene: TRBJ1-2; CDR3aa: CASSLDRVSYGYTF; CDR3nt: TGTGCCAGCAGTTTGGACAGGGTATCCTATGGCTACACCTTC
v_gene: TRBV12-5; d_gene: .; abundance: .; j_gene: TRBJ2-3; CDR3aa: CASGLNTDTQYF; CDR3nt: TGTGCTAGTGGTTTGAACACAGATACGCAGTATTTT
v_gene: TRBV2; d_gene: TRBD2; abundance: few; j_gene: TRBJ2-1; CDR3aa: CASSLQTSALIVYNEQFF; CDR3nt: TGTGCCAGCAGTCTCCAGACTAGCGCCTTAATAGTCTACAATGAGCAGTTCTTC
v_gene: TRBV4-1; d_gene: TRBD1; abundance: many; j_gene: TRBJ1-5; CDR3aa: CASSRPDRENQPQHF; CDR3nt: TGCGCCAGCAGCAGACCGGACAGGGAAAATCAGCCCCAGCATTTT
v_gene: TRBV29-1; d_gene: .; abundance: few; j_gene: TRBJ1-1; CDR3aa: CSVPGRTNTEAFF; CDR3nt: TGCAGCGTCCCGGGACGGACGAACACTGAAGCTTTCTTT
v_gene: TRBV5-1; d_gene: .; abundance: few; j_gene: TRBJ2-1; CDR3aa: CASSGIGRGRDEQFF; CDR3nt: TGCGCCAGCAGCGGAATCGGCAGGGGTAGGGATGAGCAGTTCTTC
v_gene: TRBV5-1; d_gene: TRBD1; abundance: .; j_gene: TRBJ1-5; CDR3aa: CASSLLPGGRNQPQHF; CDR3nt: TGCGCCAGCAGCTTGTTGCCAGGGGGTAGAAATCAGCCCCAGCATTTT
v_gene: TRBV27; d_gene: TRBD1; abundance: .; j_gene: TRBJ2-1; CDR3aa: CANELSVGDSSYNEQFF; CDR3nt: TGTGCCAACGAGTTGTCGGTAGGGGACAGCAGTTACAATGAGCAGTTCTTC
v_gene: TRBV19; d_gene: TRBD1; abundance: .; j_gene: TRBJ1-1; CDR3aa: CASTRDRGRMNTEAFF; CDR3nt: TGTGCCAGTACCCGTGACAGGGGACGGATGAACACTGAAGCTTTCTTT
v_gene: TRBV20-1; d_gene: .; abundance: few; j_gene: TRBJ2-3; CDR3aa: CSARDRGRSTDTQYF; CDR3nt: TGCAGTGCTAGAGACAGGGGCCGTAGCACAGATACGCAGTATTTT
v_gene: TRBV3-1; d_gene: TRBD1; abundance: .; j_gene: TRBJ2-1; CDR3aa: CASSLPGQGLYNEQFF; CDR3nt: TGTGCCAGCAGCCTACCGGGACAGGGCCTCTACAATGAGCAGTTCTTC
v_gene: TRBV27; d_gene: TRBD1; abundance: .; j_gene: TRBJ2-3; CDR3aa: CASTLRGQGKSDTQYF; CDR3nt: TGTGCCAGCACCCTTAGGGGACAGGGGAAGTCAGATACGCAGTATTTT
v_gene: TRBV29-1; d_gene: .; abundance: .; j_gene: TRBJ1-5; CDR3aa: CSVAGDRDNQPQHF; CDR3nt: TGCAGCGTTGCCGGAGATAGGGACAATCAGCCCCAGCATTTT
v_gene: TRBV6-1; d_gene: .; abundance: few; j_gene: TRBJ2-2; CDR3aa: CASSGNREPGELFF; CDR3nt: TGTGCCAGCAGCGGGAACAGGGAACCCGGGGAGCTGTTTTTT
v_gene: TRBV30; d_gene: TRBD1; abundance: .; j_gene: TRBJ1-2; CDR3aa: CAWSAHTGGGYTF; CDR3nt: TGTGCCTGGAGTGCCCACACAGGGGGCGGCTACACCTTC